This T cell receptor beta chain was identified during a study of blood T cell repertoires in COVID-19 (dated by TCRdb to the early 2020s). Study-wide context: The collaborator samples originated in the United States, Italy and Spain and spanned the acute and convalescent phases of COVID-19. The prospective study material was composed of cDNA or gDNA derived from T cells, B-cell-depleted T cells, or PBMCs. Deeply sampled blood TCRbeta repertoires from subjects exposed to, actively infected with, or recovered from COVID-19 were included in the dataset. The repertoires were made available in a free public database intended to serve as a resource for research on the immune response to SARS-CoV-2. Samples were obtained from the ongoing ImmuneRACE study (first 160 participants) and from approximately 1,200 subjects provided by 6 global collaborators. A de-identified subject ID, COVID-19 status, age in years and sex were almost always included in the sample metadata. Where HLA class I and class II types were available, the types were taken from metadata supplied by the sample provider, not from assay-based typing. General study outcomes and caveats: How much clinical and demographic metadata was included differed by source and by participant, and the metadata was provided uncurated.

TCRbeta CDR3 regions were amplified from genomic DNA using the immunoSEQ Assay, a bias-controlled multiplex PCR. The paper's data handling went like this. The number of nucleated cells in each sample was estimated from the amplification of reference gene primers within the assay. Sequence reads were collapsed and filtered to measure the absolute abundance of every unique TCRbeta CDR3 rearrangement. Productive Simpson clonality was computed per sample as the square root of Simpson's diversity index over productive rearrangements. In its TCRdb copy, this immuneACCESS table keeps in-frame sequences only and misses some clones. Where compared with another copy, unresolved V genes explain less than half of these, and the others have no known cause. That table gives V, J and clone size, and the DNA gave D and trimming. In this sample the table shows over 200,000 clones, 70% to 90% of which occur a single time. The ten largest clones represent 9.5% to 14% of the sample.

Worth noting for this clone: This receptor's antigen is unknown. Base qualities are not provided; no much larger clone lies one nucleotide away.

Enrolling through a virtual design, the prospective study's participants ranged in age from roughly 18 to 90 years and lived across roughly 23 United States geographic areas. In the prospective study, cohorts were assigned on the basis of participant-reported clinical history obtained from a screening survey and a study questionnaire. ImmuneRACE Cohort 3 recovered participants were defined by two consecutive negative NP/OP PCR tests, healthcare professional clearance, or symptom resolution. Each participant in the prospective study had whole blood, serum and a nasopharyngeal or oropharyngeal swab collected by mobile phlebotomists. Over a roughly 2-month period, participants in the prospective study had the option of providing additional blood draws and questionnaires. Before DNA extraction, prospective study blood samples were shipped either frozen or at room temperature. The sequenced sample consisted of PBMCs or T cells enriched from blood (not recorded which). The sequence was collected from a man aged 25-45 years who had recovered from COVID-19.

The nucleotides read TGTGCCATCAGTGAGTCGTTTTCAGGGGGCAACAGTCAGCCCCAGCATTTT. Its protein is CAISESFSGGNSQPQHF. The rearrangement joined TRBV10-3 to TRBJ1-5; 8 central bases correspond to TRBD1. At the junction V is shortened by 0 bases and J by 6 bases; bases outside the gene matches: 10. CDR1 and CDR2 are read off the germline V gene as ENHRY and SYGVKD. Including cysteine and phenylalanine, the CDR3 has 17 amino acids. The entry retains the CDR3 DNA only, 51 bases that are in frame from base 1.